These T cell receptor beta chains were read from a single sample in a study of cytomegalovirus exposure and HLA in healthy donors. Profiled with immunoSEQ multiplex PCR; TCRdb holds only in-frame clones, not every one. This table has some 180,000 clones, about four fifths appearing once. What was sequenced was PBMCs. The receptors were gathered from a male donor in good health and CMV-seronegative. Each CDR3 is given with its conserved first and last residue. D genes are given only for firm matches. Size tells how often a clone was seen (once, few, many) or the class of an expanded clone, and some rows leave it out.

cdr3_aa,cdr3_nt,v_call,d_call,clone_size,j_call
CASSPGTRAGETQYF,TGTGCCAGCAGTCCCGGGACACGGGCGGGAGAGACCCAGTACTTC,TRBV27,NA,NA,TRBJ2-5
CASSPAAVNEKLFF,TGTGCCAGCAGCCCGGCGGCGGTTAATGAAAAACTGTTTTTT,TRBV7-6,NA,once,TRBJ1-4
CASSQDDYRRGGPYNEQFF,TGCGCCAGCAGCCAAGATGATTACCGGCGGGGGGGGCCCTACAATGAGCAGTTCTTC,TRBV4-1,TRBD2,once,TRBJ2-1
CASSLDGEPNEKLFF,TGTGCCAGCAGCCTGGACGGGGAACCGAATGAAAAACTGTTTTTT,TRBV5-6,NA,NA,TRBJ1-4
CASGRQGRGEQYF,TGTGCTAGTGGGCGACAGGGGAGAGGCGAGCAGTACTTC,TRBV12-5,TRBD1,NA,TRBJ2-7
CASSLSTTGNTEAFF,TGTGCCAGCAGTTTATCTACCACAGGGAACACTGAAGCTTTCTTT,TRBV27,NA,few,TRBJ1-1
CASSSQSLSGKNTEAFF,TGTGCCAGCAGCTCCCAAAGTTTATCAGGAAAGAACACTGAAGCTTTCTTT,TRBV7-9,NA,few,TRBJ1-1
CASSDRYEQYF,TGTGCCAGCAGTGATCGTTACGAGCAGTACTTC,TRBV6-1,NA,NA,TRBJ2-7
CASSRSLSGGFADTQYF,TGTGCCAGCAGCCGGTCCCTTAGCGGGGGGTTCGCAGATACGCAGTATTTT,TRBV5-4,TRBD2,NA,TRBJ2-3
CASSRAHTDTQYF,TGCGCCAGCAGCCGGGCCCACACAGATACGCAGTATTTT,TRBV4-1,NA,few,TRBJ2-3
CAIRGWAGVYNEQFF,TGTGCCATCAGGGGGTGGGCGGGGGTCTACAATGAGCAGTTCTTC,TRBV10-3,TRBD2,NA,TRBJ2-1
CASSSPGTSSEQFF,TGTGCCAGCAGTTCGCCCGGGACTAGTTCTGAGCAGTTCTTC,TRBV28,TRBD2,NA,TRBJ2-1
CASSQRQGAYEQYF,TGTGCCAGCAGCCAGAGGCAGGGGGCCTACGAGCAGTACTTC,TRBV7-6,TRBD1,NA,TRBJ2-7
CASSVSTGELFF,TGTGCCAGCAGTGTGAGCACCGGGGAGCTGTTTTTT,TRBV28,NA,few,TRBJ2-2
CASSLVTLADTQYF,TGTGCCAGCAGCTTGGTCACCTTAGCGGATACGCAGTATTTT,TRBV5-6,NA,once,TRBJ2-3
CASSEWASGAGDTQYF,TGCGCCAGCAGTGAGTGGGCTAGCGGGGCTGGAGATACGCAGTATTTT,TRBV10-2,TRBD2,NA,TRBJ2-3
CASTGVAANEKLFF,TGTGCCAGCACCGGGGTGGCGGCTAATGAAAAACTGTTTTTT,TRBV2,NA,few,TRBJ1-4